One sample yielded the 32 T cell receptor beta chains listed below, sequenced in a study of blood T cell repertoires in COVID-19. TCRdb's copy holds only in-frame clones and misses some; the assay was immunoSEQ multiplex PCR. Of under 200,000 clones listed, 65% to 90% are singletons. The sequenced sample was PBMCs or T cells enriched from blood (not recorded which). The receptors derive from a woman aged 55-75 years with acute COVID-19.

This clone was seen only once. CDR3 region: CASSLSNTQYF. The CDR3 region has the DNA TGTGCCAGCAGCTTATCAAATACGCAGTATTTT. The V and J genes are TRBV5-4 and TRBJ2-3; D remains ambiguous. V lost 2 bases and J lost 7, with 5 bases in between. Germline V gives CDR1 SGHNT, CDR2 YYREEE (reference sequence). The CDR3 loop spans 11 amino acids.

J is TRBJ1-6 and V is TRBV7-8; D gene uncertain. Germline V gene lookup returns CDR1 SGHVS and CDR2 FQNEAQ. Trimming removed 1 base from V and 7 bases from J, with 11 bases in between. The CDR3 loop spans 15 amino acids. The CDR3 DNA is TGTGCCAGCAGCTTAGTTCCGGGTCCCAATTCACCCCTCCACTTT. It yields the protein CASSLVPGPNSPLHF.

The J gene is TRBJ1-5, the V gene TRBV30; maybe TRBD1 (5 bases). This CDR3 spans 13 amino acids. Germline loops: CDR1 GTSNPN, CDR2 SVGIG (reference sequence). The V end lost 3 bases, the J end lost 1 base, and 7 bases lay between the germline ends. CDR3 DNA sequence: TGTGCCTGGAGCGGGGGAAGCAATCAGCCCCAGCATTTT. Translating gives CAWSGGSNQPQHF. Together with reference TRBV30 and TRBJ1-5, the CDR3 gives the full variable domain: SQTIHQWPATLVQPVGSPLSLECTVEGTSNPNLYWYRQAAGRGLQLLFYSVGIGQISSEVPQNLSASRPQDRQFILSSKKLLLSDSGFYLCAWSGGSNQPQHFGDGTRLSIL.

The chain links TRBV6-5 to TRBJ1-5, with 7 bases matching TRBD1. This CDR3 is built from 15 residues. The germline gives CDR1 MNHEY, CDR2 SVGAGI. Trimming removed 7 bases from V and 1 base from J; junction bases left unmatched: 7. This chain's CDR3 is CASKFPGQSNQPQHF. The CDR3 region has the DNA TGTGCCAGCAAGTTCCCGGGACAGAGCAATCAGCCCCAGCATTTT.

The chain employs TRBV9 and TRBJ2-1; tentative D call: TRBD2 (7 bases). V was trimmed by 7 bases and J by 2 bases, leaving 16 bases between them. Germline V gene data show CDR1 as SGDLS and CDR2 as YYNGEE. The CDR3 is 15 residues long. CDR3 in amino acids: CASGGGDGTYNEQFF. CDR3 coding DNA: TGTGCCAGCGGAGGGGGGGACGGCACCTACAATGAGCAGTTCTTC.

Comments on this clone: Within the sample, other DNA sequences also encode this same CDR3. The rearrangement joins TRBV24-1 to TRBJ2-2, with D perhaps TRBD1 (6 bases). The CDR3 sequence is 15 residues long. Trimming took 2 bases from V and 3 from J, leaving 9 bases between them. Germline values: CDR1 KGHDR, CDR2 SFDVKD. The CDR3 region has the DNA TGTGCCACCAGTGATTGGGCAGGGGACACCGGGGAGCTGTTTTTT. Protein product: CATSDWAGDTGELFF.

This clone was recorded a few times. The V gene is TRBV6-5, the J gene TRBJ1-1; D gene ambiguous. V dropped 10 bases and J dropped 7 bases, with 19 bases sitting between them. Germline values: CDR1 MNHEY, CDR2 SVGAGI. The CDR3 length is 13 residues. CDR3 sequence: CATSGGNPLEAFF. Written as DNA, the CDR3 is TGTGCCACCTCGGGAGGGAACCCACTTGAAGCTTTCTTT.

This clone was seen a handful of times. This chain connects TRBV9 to TRBJ2-3, with D hard to call. The CDR3 runs to 14 residues. Germline V gene data show CDR1 as SGDLS and CDR2 as YYNGEE. The V and J ends lost 0 bases and 3 bases respectively, with 8 bases between them. CDR3 amino acids: CASSVGSRTDTQYF. The DNA for the CDR3 is TGTGCCAGCAGCGTAGGGTCTAGGACAGATACGCAGTATTTT.

J is TRBJ1-2 and V is TRBV7-9; D might be TRBD1 (5 bases). V dropped 1 base and J dropped 6 bases, with 21 bases sitting between them. This CDR3 has 17 amino acids. Germline-derived CDR1 and CDR2 are SEHNR and FQNEAQ (reference sequence). CDR3 residues: CASSLEGGAGRADGYTF. CDR3 sequence (DNA): TGTGCCAGCAGCTTAGAAGGAGGGGCCGGGCGCGCAGATGGCTACACCTTC.

The J gene is TRBJ2-5, the V gene TRBV29-1; the D is unclear. V was pared by 2 bases and J by 2 bases, with 9 bases between. The CDR3 totals 13 residues. In germline, CDR1 is SQVTM, CDR2 ANQGSEA. The CDR3 loop is CSVEPRGQETQYF. CDR3 nucleotide sequence: TGCAGCGTTGAACCCAGAGGACAAGAGACCCAGTACTTC.

The V gene is TRBV3-1 (or the pseudogene TRBV3-2), the J gene TRBJ2-1, with 13 positions matching TRBD2. Germline CDR1 LGHDT, CDR2 YNNKEL (reference sequence). This CDR3 region has 17 residues. V shed 3 bases and J 6 bases; nucleotides not matched to a gene: 8. The CDR3 loop is CASSQGAGTSGANEQFF. CDR3 DNA sequence: TGTGCCAGCAGCCAGGGAGCCGGGACTAGCGGGGCCAATGAGCAGTTCTTC.

V usage is TRBV19 and J usage is TRBJ1-1; weak D call: TRBD1 (5 bases). This CDR3 region has 14 residues. V was trimmed by 2 bases and J by 4 bases, leaving 11 bases between them. The germline CDR1 and CDR2 sequences are LNHDA and SQIVND (reference sequence). In nucleotides, the CDR3 is TGTGCCAGTAGTATAAGGGGCAGGGCCACTGAAGCTTTCTTT. It encodes CASSIRGRATEAFF.

The chain joins TRBV30 to TRBJ1-4; perhaps TRBD1 as D (5 bases). The germline V and J ends were trimmed by 1 base and 5 bases, with 11 bases remaining between them. The germline CDR1 and CDR2 sequences are GTSNPN and SVGIG (reference sequence). This CDR3 is 14 amino acids long. The CDR3 region is CAWSENGGNEKLFF. The CDR3 DNA sequence: TGTGCCTGGAGTGAGAACGGGGGGAATGAAAAACTGTTTTTT.

In this sample, this clone turned up once. The chain uses TRBV7-2 and TRBJ2-7; 7 bases match TRBD1. Per the germline V gene, CDR1 is SGHTA and CDR2 is FQGNSA. The CDR3 is made up of 15 amino acids. V lost 1 base and J lost 1; bases outside the gene matches: 4. As DNA, the CDR3 is TGTGCCAGCAGCTTAGGTAGGGGGCCTTCCTACGAGCAGTACGTC. Its protein product is CASSLGRGPSYEQYV.

The chain combines TRBV27 with TRBJ2-3; D is unresolved. Germline V gene sequence: CDR1 MNHEY, CDR2 SMNVEV (reference sequence). Trimming cost V 3 bases and J 2 bases, with 6 bases left between them. The CDR3 contains 13 residues. CDR3 region: CASSFSPTDTQYF. In nucleotides, the CDR3 is TGTGCCAGCAGTTTCTCCCCCACAGATACGCAGTATTTT.

CDR3 DNA sequence: TGTGCCACCAGTGATTTATCCGGGACAGGGGGGAATGAGCAGTTCTTC. Residues: CATSDLSGTGGNEQFF. The gene calls are TRBV24-1 and TRBJ2-1, with 11 positions matching TRBD1. V lost 1 base to trimming and J lost 7 bases; unmatched junction nucleotides: 5. The CDR3 consists of 16 residues. Germline loops: CDR1 KGHDR, CDR2 SFDVKD.

This sequence joins TRBV3-1 (or the pseudogene TRBV3-2) and TRBJ1-4, with D possibly being TRBD1 (5 bases). This CDR3 is built from 18 residues. The ends were cut back, 4 bases at V and 5 bases at J, with 23 bases in the middle. Looked up from germline, CDR1 is LGHDT and CDR2 is YNNKEL (reference sequence). CDR3 DNA: TGTGCCAGCAGCCCCCCGGGACGGACTACCGGCCGCAATGAAAAACTGTTTTTT. Translated: CASSPPGRTTGRNEKLFF.

V gene TRBV11-2 combines with J gene TRBJ1-5; TRBD1 agrees at 7 bases. There are 14 residues in the CDR3. With 2 bases clipped from V and 2 bases from J, the junction kept 0 bases outside the gene matches. Germline CDR1 and CDR2: SGHAT and FQNNGV. As DNA, the CDR3 is TGTGCCAGCAGCTTACAGGGGGGCAATCAGCCCCAGCATTTT. This encodes CASSLQGGNQPQHF.

This clone came up once. The chain employs TRBV6-4 and TRBJ1-1, with TRBD1 matching 9 bases. The junction had 4 bases not matched to a gene; V was cut back by 6 bases and J by 2 bases. The germline CDR1 and CDR2 sequences are MRHNA and SNTAGT. The CDR3 is made up of 14 amino acids. CDR3 sequence: CASRQTGGNTEAFF. CDR3 sequence (DNA): TGTGCCAGCAGACAGACAGGGGGAAACACTGAAGCTTTCTTT.

The chain links TRBV7-9 to TRBJ1-2; D remains unclear. CDR1 is SEHNR, CDR2 FQNEAQ, per germline (reference sequence). V lost 0 bases and J 7 bases, leaving 9 bases between the germline ends. The CDR3 consists of 13 residues. The CDR3 loop reads CASSLAPSFGYTF. CDR3 bases: TGTGCCAGCAGCTTAGCTCCTTCCTTTGGCTACACCTTC.

V and J are TRBV10-2 and TRBJ2-3; 8 bases are shared with TRBD2. The germline V gene has CDR1 WSHSY and CDR2 SAAADI. The CDR3 extends over 13 amino acids. The trim removed 8 bases at V and 5 bases at J, leaving 6 bases unmatched. In DNA form, the CDR3 reads TGCGCCAGCCGGGGGGGAGGGGTAGATACGCAGTATTTT. This translates into CASRGGGVDTQYF.

The chain combines TRBV6-2 or TRBV6-3 with TRBJ1-1; a weak D match, TRBD1 (6 bases). Germline V gene lookup returns CDR1 MNHEY and CDR2 SVGEGT. V was clipped by 5 bases and J by 5 bases, with 12 bases between them. This CDR3 comprises 13 residues. The chain's CDR3 is CASSQGRGTEAFF. As DNA, the CDR3 is TGTGCCAGCAGTCAGGGAAGGGGGACTGAAGCTTTCTTT.

This chain uses TRBV9 with TRBJ2-2, with TRBD1 matching over 8 bases. V dropped 4 bases and J dropped 4; count of bases not matched to a gene: 12. Germline loops: CDR1 SGDLS, CDR2 YYNGEE. This CDR3 is 17 amino acids long. The CDR3 reads CASSSPRTGYRTGELFF. The CDR3 DNA is TGTGCCAGCAGCTCCCCGAGGACAGGGTATCGCACCGGGGAGCTGTTTTTT.

A single count supports this clone. The rearrangement uses TRBV3-1 (or the pseudogene TRBV3-2) and TRBJ1-3; D is perhaps TRBD1 (5 bases). CDR3 length: 14 amino acids. The germline gives CDR1 LGHDT, CDR2 YNNKEL (reference sequence). V was shortened by 1 base and J by 2 bases, with 6 bases between the two germline ends. CDR3 sequence reads: CASSQARAGNTIYF. The DNA of the CDR3 is TGTGCCAGCAGCCAAGCCAGGGCTGGAAACACCATATATTTT.

V is TRBV6-5 and J is TRBJ1-6; D gene uncertain. CDR1 is MNHEY and CDR2 is SVGAGI in the germline V gene. CDR3 size: 14 residues. Trimming shortened V by 6 bases and J by 6 bases, and 12 bases separated the two germline ends. CDR3 DNA sequence: TGTGCCAGCAGCCTCGAGTCTATTAATTCACCCCTCCACTTT. Translated: CASSLESINSPLHF.

CDR3 DNA sequence: TGCGCCAGCAGTGAGACAACCACCTATGGCTACACCTTC. Translation: CASSETTTYGYTF. V and J are TRBV10-1 and TRBJ1-2; D is undetermined. Trimming pared 2 bases from V and 4 bases from J, leaving 8 bases between. This CDR3 region has 13 residues. CDR1 is WNHNN and CDR2 is SYGVQD in the germline V gene (reference sequence).

This chain connects TRBV4-3 to TRBJ2-1, with 9 bases identical to TRBD2. Per the germline V gene, CDR1 is LGHNA and CDR2 is YSLEER. The CDR3 extends over 16 amino acids. V lost 0 bases and J lost 10; bases outside the gene matches: 10. The CDR3 DNA sequence: TGCGCCAGCAGCCAAGATCTAGCGGGGTCCCCAAGGGAGCAGTTCTTC. It codes for CASSQDLAGSPREQFF.

The chain carries TRBV25-1 and TRBJ2-3; D not resolved. Germline lookup yields CDR1 MGHDK and CDR2 SYGVNS. Trimming took 4 bases from V and 7 from J, leaving 9 bases between them. CDR3 length: 12 residues. The CDR3 here is CASSAGWNTQYF. DNA for the CDR3: TGTGCCAGCAGTGCCGGGTGGAATACGCAGTATTTT.

The chain combines TRBV5-6 with TRBJ2-1; 12 nucleotides align to TRBD1. The CDR3 covers 15 residues. The germline V gene encodes CDR1 SGHDT and CDR2 YYEEEE. V shed 4 bases, J shed 4 bases, and the junction held 3 bases outside the gene matches. CDR3 in amino acids: CASSGTGGGYNEQFF. DNA of the CDR3: TGTGCCAGCAGCGGGACAGGGGGCGGTTACAATGAGCAGTTCTTC.

This clone was observed a single time. V is TRBV7-2 and J is TRBJ1-1; D may be TRBD1 (5 bases). CDR3 length: 15 amino acids. The V end lost 5 bases, the J end lost 4 bases, and 17 bases lay between the germline ends. Per the germline V gene, CDR1 is SGHTA and CDR2 is FQGNSA. The CDR3 region is CASSPSGRGGTEAFF. CDR3 DNA: TGTGCCAGCAGCCCATCTGGAAGGGGTGGCACTGAAGCTTTCTTT.

The rearrangement links TRBV7-2 to TRBJ2-1, with 9 bases aligning to TRBD2. The CDR3 loop spans 16 amino acids. Trimming took 5 bases from V and 9 from J; bases not matched to a gene: 14. CDR1 and CDR2 (germline): SGHTA, FQGNSA. CDR3 nucleotide sequence: TGTGCCAGCAGCCCGACGGTGGCTAGCGGGATTGTTGAGCAGTTCTTC. Protein product: CASSPTVASGIVEQFF.

The CDR3 bases are TGTGCCAGCAGCGGCTACAGGGGGAACACCGGGGAGCTGTTTTTT. As protein: CASSGYRGNTGELFF. The chain carries TRBV7-8 and TRBJ2-2, with 7 positions matching TRBD1. Losses at the gene ends were 5 bases for V and 1 base for J; bases not matched to a gene: 4. The CDR3 is 15 residues long. Germline V gene sequence: CDR1 SGHVS, CDR2 FQNEAQ.